This is a list of T cell receptor beta chains from one sample in a study of technical replicates of blood from a handful of donors. TCRdb's copy holds only in-frame clones and misses some; the assay was immunoSEQ multiplex PCR. The sample records 75,000 to 95,000 clones, 75% to 95% being singletons. The sequenced sample was T cells isolated from PBMCs. Receptors were obtained from a human donor in good health. The CDR3 runs from the conserved cysteine through the conserved F or W. A D gene is named only where the DNA matches it firmly. The listing skips clone size in some rows; elsewhere it reads once, few, many or a size class.

once TRBJ1-4 TRBV7-9 TRBD1 TGTGCCAGCAGCCCCCGGGACAGAACTAATGAAAAACTGTTTTTT CASSPRDRTNEKLFF
- TRBJ1-1 TRBV5-4 TRBD1 TGTGCCAGCAGCTTCCCCGGACAGGGGAACACTGAAGCTTTCTTT CASSFPGQGNTEAFF
few TRBJ2-2 TRBV29-1 - TGCAGCGGGTTAGCGACCGGGGAGCTGTTTTTT CSGLATGELFF
- TRBJ2-3 TRBV28 TRBD2 TGTGCCAGCAGTTATCGCGGGAGGGTATACACAGATACGCAGTATTTT CASSYRGRVYTDTQYF
- TRBJ1-1 TRBV6-5 - TGTGCCAGCAGCCAAATGAACACTGAAGCTTTCTTT CASSQMNTEAFF
- TRBJ1-2 TRBV19 TRBD1 TGTGCCAGTAGTATAAGGACAGGGTTGGGGGACCACTATGGCTACACCTTC CASSIRTGLGDHYGYTF
- TRBJ1-1 TRBV5-4 - TGTGCCAGCAGCTACCGTGGGGGCATGAACACTGAAGCTTTCTTT CASSYRGGMNTEAFF
- TRBJ2-5 TRBV13 TRBD2 TGTGCCAGCAGCTTACGGTGGGAGCTCCGGGCGACTAGCGGGAGGCAGACCCAGTACTTC CASSLRWELRATSGRQTQYF
few TRBJ2-7 TRBV4-1 TRBD2 TGCGCCAGCAGCGCTGATAGCGGGGGCCCCTACGAGCAGTACTTC CASSADSGGPYEQYF
- TRBJ1-2 TRBV5-6 - TGTGCCAGCAGCATAGACTCGGATGGCTACACCTTC CASSIDSDGYTF
- TRBJ2-4 TRBV7-9 - TGTGCCAGCAGCTTAGCCCAGGGGGCCAAAAACATTCAGTACTTC CASSLAQGAKNIQYF
- TRBJ2-7 TRBV6-5 TRBD2 TGTGCCAGCAGTTACGCGGTACTAGCGGGAGGGGGCGAGCAGTACTTC CASSYAVLAGGGEQYF
- TRBJ2-1 TRBV10-1 - TGCGCCAGCAGTGAGTCTGGAACTAGCTACTACAATGAGCAGTTCTTC CASSESGTSYYNEQFF
- TRBJ1-6 TRBV6-5 TRBD1 TGTGCCAGCAGTTACGGGACAGGGGACAATTCACCCCTCCACTTT CASSYGTGDNSPLHF
- TRBJ2-5 TRBV29-1 - TGCAGCGTTGACGGGGGAATTAGGGAGACCCAGTACTTC CSVDGGIRETQYF
- TRBJ2-3 TRBV6-5 TRBD2 TGTGCCAGCGCCCTGACTAGCGGGAGTGCAGATACGCAGTATTTT CASALTSGSADTQYF
- TRBJ2-1 TRBV28 TRBD2 TGTGCCAGCAGTTCCGAACCCCGGGGGGACGGGCAGTTCTTC CASSSEPRGDGQFF
- TRBJ2-3 TRBV6-1 TRBD2 TGTGCCAGCAGTGATAGCGGGCCACTAGGTTACCCCACAGATACGCAGTATTTT CASSDSGPLGYPTDTQYF
- TRBJ2-7 TRBV13 - TGTGCCAGCAGCTCTCTCCCAGGGGCGGGGGCCTACGAGCAGTACTTC CASSSLPGAGAYEQYF
- TRBJ2-3 TRBV2 - TGTGCCAGTGAGGTGGCGGGGAGTGGCACAGATACGCAGTATTTT CASEVAGSGTDTQYF
- TRBJ1-1 TRBV28 - TGTGCCAGCAGTTTGAGCAGGACTGAAGCTTTCTTT CASSLSRTEAFF
- TRBJ1-2 TRBV5-8 - TGTGCCAGCAGCTTGTGGGGACTAACTAGCTATGGCTACACCTTC CASSLWGLTSYGYTF
- TRBJ2-1 TRBV5-6 TRBD1 TGTGCCAGCAGCCTGGGACAGGGTGAGTGGCATTTCTTC CASSLGQGEWHFF
- TRBJ2-2 TRBV11-2 TRBD2 TGTGCCAGCAGCTATAAACCGGGACTAGGGGTAGCCGGGGAGCTGTTTTTT CASSYKPGLGVAGELFF
- TRBJ2-7 TRBV2 - TGTGCCAGCAGTACGAGGGAGGGGGTCAACTACGAGCAGTACTTC CASSTREGVNYEQYF
- TRBJ1-1 TRBV6-1 TRBD1 TGTGCCAGCAGTATGGACAGGGGCGCCGAAGCTTTCTTT CASSMDRGAEAFF
- TRBJ2-7 TRBV29-1 TRBD1 TGCAGCGTCCACCGACAGGGCTCCTACGAGCAGTACTTC CSVHRQGSYEQYF
- TRBJ2-3 TRBV6-1 - TGTGCCAGCGGGGACACTAAAAGCACAGATACGCAGTATTTT CASGDTKSTDTQYF
- TRBJ2-7 TRBV5-1 TRBD1 TGCGCCAGCAGCTTGGGACAGGGGAGCTACGAGCAGTACTTC CASSLGQGSYEQYF
- TRBJ2-3 TRBV27 - TGTGCCAGCAGTGAAGAGGCCGGTACGCAGTATTTT CASSEEAGTQYF
- TRBJ1-1 TRBV6-5 - TGTGCCAGCAGTTACTCGATTAGCGGGGTCGCTTTCTTT CASSYSISGVAFF
- TRBJ2-1 TRBV29-1 TRBD1 TGCAGCGTTGAAGGGCGGGACAGGGTCGTCAATGAGCAGTTCTTC CSVEGRDRVVNEQFF
- TRBJ2-3 TRBV5-1 TRBD2 TGCGCCAGCAGCTTGGAGGGACTAGCGGAAGATACGCAGTATTTT CASSLEGLAEDTQYF
- TRBJ2-5 TRBV19 TRBD2 TGTGCCAGTAGCCCCGCGGGGGGGGGTGAGACCCAGTACTTC CASSPAGGGETQYF
- TRBJ2-1 TRBV28 - TGTGCCACCCCGGGGGCGGGAGTAAATGAGCAGTTCTTC CATPGAGVNEQFF
- TRBJ1-3 TRBV6-1 - TGTGCCAGCAGTGAAGCCCGACAGGTCCGCGGAAACACCATATATTTT CASSEARQVRGNTIYF
- TRBJ2-6 TRBV7-9 TRBD1 TGTGCCAGCAGCAAACGACAGGGCGGCTTAGGGGCCAACGTCCTGACTTTC CASSKRQGGLGANVLTF
once TRBJ1-6 TRBV5-6 TRBD1 TGTGCCAGCAGCTTGCTGGGACAGGGGAATTCACCCCTCCACTTT CASSLLGQGNSPLHF
- TRBJ1-2 TRBV4-2 TRBD1 TGTGCCAGCAGCCCCCCCCTACAGGGGCTAAGAGGAGGCTACACCTTC CASSPPLQGLRGGYTF
- TRBJ1-5 TRBV6-4 - TGTGCCAGCAGTGACTCCATAACAGAACCCCAGCATTTT CASSDSITEPQHF
- TRBJ2-3 TRBV5-4 - TGTGCCAGCAGCTTGGCGGGAGAAGGCCCAGATACGCAGTATTTT CASSLAGEGPDTQYF
- TRBJ2-3 TRBV5-4 - TGTGCCAGCAGCCGACCCGGGACTTTGAACACAGATACGCAGTATTTT CASSRPGTLNTDTQYF
- TRBJ2-3 TRBV2 TRBD1 TGTGCCAGCAGAGGGGACAGTTCAGATACGCAGTATTTT CASRGDSSDTQYF
- TRBJ2-1 TRBV6-5 TRBD1 TGTGCCAGCATCCGGGACAGGGGCTACAATGAGCAGTTCTTC CASIRDRGYNEQFF
- TRBJ2-7 TRBV19 TRBD2 TGTGCCAGTAGTATCTCTGGACTAGCAGCGTACGAGCAGTACTTC CASSISGLAAYEQYF
- TRBJ2-2 TRBV5-1 - TGCGCCAGCAGCTTGAGAGGGGGATTCGACACCGGGGAGCTGTTTTTT CASSLRGGFDTGELFF
- TRBJ2-1 TRBV30 - TGTGCCTGGAGCAATGGGGGCGGTGAGCAGTTCTTC CAWSNGGGEQFF
- TRBJ2-7 TRBV5-4 - TGTGCCAGCAGCTTGAGCTGGGCCAGCGGGTCCGAGCAGTACTTC CASSLSWASGSEQYF
- TRBJ2-7 TRBV7-9 - TGTGCCAGCAGCCCGGGGGAGTGGTACTACGAGCAGTACTTC CASSPGEWYYEQYF
- TRBJ1-2 TRBV29-1 - TGCAGCGTTCGGGGATTATATGGCTACACCTTC CSVRGLYGYTF
- TRBJ1-1 TRBV11-1 - TGTGCCAGCAGCCTCAGTCGGAACACTGAAGCTTTCTTT CASSLSRNTEAFF
- TRBJ2-7 TRBV5-5 TRBD2 TGTGCCAGCAGCTTGGAGGCGGGGGGTTTGTACGAGCAGTACTTC CASSLEAGGLYEQYF
- TRBJ2-7 TRBV30 - TGTGCCTGGAGTGTCTCTACCGAGCAGTACTTC CAWSVSTEQYF
- TRBJ1-2 TRBV7-2 - TGTGCCAGCAGCTTATTCGGTTTCGGCTACACCTTC CASSLFGFGYTF
few TRBJ1-1 TRBV6-6 TRBD1 TGTGCCAGCAGGCGACAGGGGGTAAACACTGAAGCTTTCTTT CASRRQGVNTEAFF
- TRBJ2-1 TRBV4-1 TRBD2 TGCGCCAGCAGCCCGGCGGGAGGATATAATGAGCAGTTCTTC CASSPAGGYNEQFF
- TRBJ2-2 TRBV4-1 - TGCGCCAGCAGCCTCAGTTTGTGGGCCAGTTCCGGGGAGCTGTTTTTT CASSLSLWASSGELFF
- TRBJ1-5 TRBV6-5 - TGTGCCAGCAGTTACTCTGGTCGGGGAGGTGGTCAGCCCCAGCATTTT CASSYSGRGGGQPQHF